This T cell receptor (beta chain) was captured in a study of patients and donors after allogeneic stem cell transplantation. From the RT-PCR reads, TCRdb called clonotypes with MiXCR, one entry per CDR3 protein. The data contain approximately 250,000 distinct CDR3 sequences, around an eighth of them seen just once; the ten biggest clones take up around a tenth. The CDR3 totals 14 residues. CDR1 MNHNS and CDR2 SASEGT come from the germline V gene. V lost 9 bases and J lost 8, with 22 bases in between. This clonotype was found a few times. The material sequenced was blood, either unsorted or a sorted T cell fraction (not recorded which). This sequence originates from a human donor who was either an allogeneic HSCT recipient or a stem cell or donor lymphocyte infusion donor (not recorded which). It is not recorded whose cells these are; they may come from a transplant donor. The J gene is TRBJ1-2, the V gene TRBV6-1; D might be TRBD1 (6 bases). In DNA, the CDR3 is TGTGCCAGTGTCAGGGGCTCCCTCATGGGGGGCTACACCTTC. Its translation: CASVRGSLMGGYTF.